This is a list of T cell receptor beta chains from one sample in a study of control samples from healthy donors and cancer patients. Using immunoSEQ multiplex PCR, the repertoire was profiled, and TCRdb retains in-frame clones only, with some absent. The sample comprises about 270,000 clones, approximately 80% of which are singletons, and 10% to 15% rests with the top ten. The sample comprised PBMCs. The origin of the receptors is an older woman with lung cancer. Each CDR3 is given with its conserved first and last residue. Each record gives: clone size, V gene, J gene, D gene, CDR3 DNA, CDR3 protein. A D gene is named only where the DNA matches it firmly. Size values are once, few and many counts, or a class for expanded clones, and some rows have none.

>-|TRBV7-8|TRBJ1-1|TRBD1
TGTGCCAGCAGCTTAGTACTAAGGAGGGGGCCCGAAGCTTTCTTT
CASSLVLRRGPEAFF
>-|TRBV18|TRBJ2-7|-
TGTGCCAGCTCACCACTAAGGACAGATACCTACGAGCAGTACTTC
CASSPLRTDTYEQYF
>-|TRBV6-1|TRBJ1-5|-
TGTGCCAGCAGTGAGGGCCATGGCCAGCCCCAGCATTTT
CASSEGHGQPQHF
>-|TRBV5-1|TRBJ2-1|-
TGCGCCAGCAGCTTTTCTCAGCGGAGCTCCTACAATGAGCAGTTCTTC
CASSFSQRSSYNEQFF
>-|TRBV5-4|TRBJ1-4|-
TGTGCCAGCAGCGCCAAGGGTTCAACTAATGAAAAACTGTTTTTT
CASSAKGSTNEKLFF
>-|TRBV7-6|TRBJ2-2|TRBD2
TGTGCCAGCAGCTCAACCCTTAGGACTAGCACCGGGGAGCTGTTTTTT
CASSSTLRTSTGELFF
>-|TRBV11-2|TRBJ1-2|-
TGTGCCAGCAGCTTAGCGTTGGGGCGGGATGGCTACACCTTC
CASSLALGRDGYTF
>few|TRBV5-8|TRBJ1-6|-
TGTGCCAGCAGCTTGTACTCGGATTCCCGAAATTCACCCCTCCACTTT
CASSLYSDSRNSPLHF
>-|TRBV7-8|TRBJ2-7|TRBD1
TGTGCCAGCAGCCCCGCAGGGACAGGGTCTGGCGAGCAGTACTTC
CASSPAGTGSGEQYF
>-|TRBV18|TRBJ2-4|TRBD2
TGTGCCAGCTCCCCAACTTCCTTAGCGGGCGGTATCCTAGCCAAAAACATTCAGTACTTC
CASSPTSLAGGILAKNIQYF
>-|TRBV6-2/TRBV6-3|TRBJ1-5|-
TGTGCCAGCAGTCCCGGCGTAGGGGGTGAGCAGCCCCAGCATTTT
CASSPGVGGEQPQHF
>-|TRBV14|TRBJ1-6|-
TGTGCCAGCAGCCAAGATTTGGGGAGTTCACCCCTCCACTTT
CASSQDLGSSPLHF
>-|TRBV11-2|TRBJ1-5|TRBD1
TGTGCCAGCAGCCCAGACAGGGTCGGTCAGCCCCAGCATTTT
CASSPDRVGQPQHF
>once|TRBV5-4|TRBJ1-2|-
TGTGCCAGCAGCTTGGACAGGGTTAACTATGGCTACACCTTC
CASSLDRVNYGYTF
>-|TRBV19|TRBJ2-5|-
TGTGCCAGTAAGCCCCAAGTCGGGCAAGAGACCCAGTACTTC
CASKPQVGQETQYF
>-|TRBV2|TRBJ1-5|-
TGTGCCAGCAACCCTGAAGGAAATCAGCCCCAGCATTTT
CASNPEGNQPQHF
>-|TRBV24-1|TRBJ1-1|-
TGTGCCACCAGTGCGGGGTTGAACACTGAAGCTTTCTTT
CATSAGLNTEAFF
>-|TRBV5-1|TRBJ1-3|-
TGCGCCAGCAGTGCCACAGGCTTCTCTGGAAACACCATATATTTT
CASSATGFSGNTIYF
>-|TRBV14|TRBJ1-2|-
TGTGCCAGCAGCCCAGGAATCCGAGTTAACTATGGCTACACCTTC
CASSPGIRVNYGYTF
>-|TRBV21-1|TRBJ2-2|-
TGTGCCAGCAGCAACAACTCCGGGACTAGCCTCACCGGGGAGCTGTTTTTT
CASSNNSGTSLTGELFF
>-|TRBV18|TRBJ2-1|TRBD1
TGTGCCAGCTCACCACCCGGGACAGGTACAAATGAGCAGTTCTTC
CASSPPGTGTNEQFF
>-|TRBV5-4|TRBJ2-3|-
TGTGCCAGCAGCTTGGGGGCAGATACGCAGTATTTT
CASSLGADTQYF
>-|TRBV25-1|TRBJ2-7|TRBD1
TGTGCCAGCAGCTTAGACAGGGCCTCCTACGAGCAGTACTTC
CASSLDRASYEQYF
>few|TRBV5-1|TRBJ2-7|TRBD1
TGCGCCAGCAGCACTAGGACAGGGGGCACCTACGAGCAGTACTTC
CASSTRTGGTYEQYF
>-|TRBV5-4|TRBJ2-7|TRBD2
TGTGCCAGCAGCGCGGGCGGGCGGGGGGCCGGGACCTACGAGCAGTACTTC
CASSAGGRGAGTYEQYF
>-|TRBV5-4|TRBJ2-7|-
TGTGCCAGCAGCTTCCGGGACATATCCTACGAGCAGTACTTC
CASSFRDISYEQYF
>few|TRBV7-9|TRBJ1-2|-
TGTGCCAGCAGCCAAGGACTGTCTCAAGGCTACACCTTC
CASSQGLSQGYTF
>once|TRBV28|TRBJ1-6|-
TGTGCCAGCAGGACCATGGGGAAACCCCTCCACTTT
CASRTMGKPLHF
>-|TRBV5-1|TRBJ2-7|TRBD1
TGCGCCAGCAGCTTGGCCGGACAGGGGATATACGAGCAGTACTTC
CASSLAGQGIYEQYF
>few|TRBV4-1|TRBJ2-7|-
TGCGCCAGCAGCCAAGACCAAACAGGGCTCAGGCTCTACGAGCAGTACTTC
CASSQDQTGLRLYEQYF
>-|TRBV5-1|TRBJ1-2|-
TGCGCCAGCAGCCCAGGAGAGGCTTTGGGCTACACCTTC
CASSPGEALGYTF
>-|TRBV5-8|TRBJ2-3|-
TGTGCCAGCAGCTTAGGGGGGCTCAGCACAGATACGCAGTATTTT
CASSLGGLSTDTQYF
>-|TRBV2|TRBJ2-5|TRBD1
TGTGCCAGCAGCGCGTGGACAGGGCAAGAGACCCAGTACTTC
CASSAWTGQETQYF
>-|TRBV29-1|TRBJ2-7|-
TGCAGCGTCAACAGGAACTCCTACGAGCAGTACTTC
CSVNRNSYEQYF
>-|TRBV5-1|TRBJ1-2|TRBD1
TGCGCCAGCAGCTTGGGTGGGACAGGGCTTTCTAACTATGGCTACACCTTC
CASSLGGTGLSNYGYTF
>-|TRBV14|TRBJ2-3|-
TGCGCCAGCAGCCAAGTTCGGGAGTCGCTCGCAGATACGCAGTATTTT
CASSQVRESLADTQYF
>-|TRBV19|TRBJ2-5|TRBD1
TGTGCCAGTAGTATAGGGGGACAGGGTTTGTACCAAGAGACCCAGTACTTC
CASSIGGQGLYQETQYF
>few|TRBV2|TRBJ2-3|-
TGTGCCAGCAGTGACAGCACAGATACGCAGTATTTT
CASSDSTDTQYF
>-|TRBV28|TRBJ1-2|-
TGTGCCAGCAGCCGCCCCCCAGGGTTAAATGGCTACACCTTC
CASSRPPGLNGYTF
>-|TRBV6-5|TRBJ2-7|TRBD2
TGTGCCACCTGGCCGAGCGGGGAATCCTACGAGCAGTACTTC
CATWPSGESYEQYF
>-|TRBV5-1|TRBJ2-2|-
TGCGCCAGCAGCTTGGATCCCACCGGGGAGCTGTTTTTT
CASSLDPTGELFF
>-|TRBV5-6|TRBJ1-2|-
TGTGCCAGCAGCTTGAGGGGGGACAACTATGGCTACACCTTC
CASSLRGDNYGYTF
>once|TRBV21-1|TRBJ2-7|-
TGTGCCAGCAGCAATACCCGAGAGGGCATCTACGAGCAGTACTTC
CASSNTREGIYEQYF
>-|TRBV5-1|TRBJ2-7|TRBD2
TGCGCCAGCAGCTTAGGACTAGCGGGGACCTACGAGCAGTACTTC
CASSLGLAGTYEQYF
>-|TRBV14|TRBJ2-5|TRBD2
TGTGCCAGCAGCCAAGGTACTAGCGGGAAAGGAGAGACCCAGTACTTC
CASSQGTSGKGETQYF